Below, 5 T cell receptor beta chains from the same sample are listed, as sequenced in a study of T-cell reconstitution after alpha-beta-depleted transplantation in children (dated by TCRdb to the mid-2010s). Libraries were made using PCR. Data came from an Illumina HiSeq 2500. Molecular barcoding was employed in the preparation of TCR libraries, with unique molecular identifiers being used to normalize TCRbeta repertoire quantification. In TCRdb, the public reads were trimmed at Q25 with fastp and aligned with MiXCR, with productive beta chains retained. One record per CDR3 amino acid sequence lists the most common genes and DNA. This sample holds some 390,000 distinct CDR3 sequences; approximately 20% were observed only once. 3% to 4.5% of the sample belongs to the ten largest clones. The specimen was PBMCs from the stem cell graft donor, collected from the stem cell graft. These receptors were obtained from a human donor who donated a stem cell graft to a child with acute myeloid leukemia.

This clonotype was picked up many times. The rearrangement uses TRBV27 and TRBJ2-7, with D possibly being TRBD1 or TRBD2 (5 bases each). The ends were cut back, 8 bases at V and 7 bases at J, with 21 bases in the middle. This CDR3 spans 14 amino acids. Germline-derived CDR1 and CDR2 are MNHEY and SMNVEV (reference sequence). The CDR3 nucleotides are TGTGCCAGCCAAATACGCAGGGACGCAGGGGAGCAGTACTTC. Translated: CASQIRRDAGEQYF.

For the CDR3, the DNA is TGTGCCAGCAGCCCACAAGGGGGGGGGATAGAGCAGTACTTC. Protein product: CASSPQGGGIEQYF. The chain has TRBV7-9 and TRBJ2-7, with D possibly TRBD2 on 7 matching bases. This CDR3 spans 14 amino acids. Germline CDR1 reads SEHNR; CDR2 reads FQNEAQ (reference sequence). Trimming cost V 5 bases and J 7 bases, with 18 bases left between them.

The chain employs TRBV9 and TRBJ2-1, with TRBD2 identical over 7 bases. Germline-derived CDR1 and CDR2 are SGDLS and YYNGEE. V was clipped by 4 bases and J by 6 bases; unmatched bases: 10. The CDR3 is made up of 15 amino acids. CDR3 amino acids: CASSLRGTSVNEQFF. CDR3 sequence (DNA): TGTGCCAGCAGCCTACGGGGAACTAGCGTCAATGAGCAGTTCTTC.

This clonotype was counted ten times or more. The chain uses TRBV12-3 or TRBV12-4 and TRBJ2-7, with 7 bases aligning to TRBD1. The CDR3 runs 14 residues. V was clipped by 3 bases and J by 6 bases; unmatched bases: 8. The CDR3 is CASSFGQGVSEQYF. As DNA, the CDR3 is TGTGCCAGCAGTTTTGGTCAGGGGGTCTCCGAGCAGTACTTC.

V is TRBV29-1 and J is TRBJ2-7; 7 nucleotides agree with TRBD1. The junction had 9 bases not matched to a gene; V was cut back by 5 bases and J by 5 bases. The CDR3 runs to 13 residues. CDR1 and CDR2 (germline): SQVTM, ANQGSEA. CDR3 in DNA: TGCAGCGTTATGTGGACAGGTAGCAACGAGCAGTACTTC. Encoded protein: CSVMWTGSNEQYF.